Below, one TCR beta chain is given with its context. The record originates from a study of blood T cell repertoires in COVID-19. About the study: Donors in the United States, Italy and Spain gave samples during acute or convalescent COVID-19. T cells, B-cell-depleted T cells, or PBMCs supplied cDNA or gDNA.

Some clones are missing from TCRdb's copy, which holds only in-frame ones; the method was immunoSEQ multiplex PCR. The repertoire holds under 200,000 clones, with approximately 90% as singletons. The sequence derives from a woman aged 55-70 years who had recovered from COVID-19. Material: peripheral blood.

DNA for the CDR3: TGTGCCAGCAGCCCTCGGACAGCTAACTATGGCTACACCTTC. Its translation is CASSPRTANYGYTF. This chain joins TRBV7-8 and TRBJ1-2, with D possibly being TRBD1 (6 bases). Per the germline V gene, CDR1 is SGHVS and CDR2 is FQNEAQ. V lost 5 bases and J lost 0, with 10 bases in between. The length of the CDR3 is 14 residues. The full variable domain, in which reference TRBV7-8 and TRBJ1-2 provide the parts outside the CDR3, is GAGVSQSPRYKVAKRGQDVALRCDPISGHVSLFWYQQALGQGPEFLTYFQNEAQLDKSGLPSDRFFAERPEGSVSTLKIQRTQQEDSAVYLCASSPRTANYGYTFGSGTRLTVV.